These T cell receptor beta chains were read from a single sample in a study of blood T cell repertoires in COVID-19. Produced via immunoSEQ multiplex PCR; TCRdb's table is partial and in-frame only. The sample lists some 64,000 clones; approximately 70% were seen once. Sequenced input: PBMCs or T cells enriched from blood (not recorded which). These receptors all come from a woman between 55 and 75 years old who had been exposed to COVID-19. Each CDR3 is given with its conserved first and last residue. The order of the fields is CDR3 DNA, CDR3 protein, D gene, CDR3 length, clone size, V gene, J gene. The D gene is left open where the match is weak. Size is omitted from some rows. Given values are once, few, many or a class for expanded clones.

TGTGCCACCAGCGGGACAGCCACCGGGGAGCTGTTTTTT	CATSGTATGELFF	TRBD1	13	-	TRBV24-1	TRBJ2-2
TGTGCCATCTCATCAAAAATCAAACAGTCAACTAATGAAAAACTGTTTTTT	CAISSKIKQSTNEKLFF	-	17	once	TRBV28	TRBJ1-4
TGCAGCGTTGAAGACCGACTAGCGGGAACTGCAGATACGCAGTATTTT	CSVEDRLAGTADTQYF	TRBD2	16	many	TRBV29-1	TRBJ2-3
TGTGCCAGCAGCCAATCTATTGGGACTAGCGGGGGGTCTAGCACAGATACGCAGTATTTT	CASSQSIGTSGGSSTDTQYF	TRBD2	20	-	TRBV4-2	TRBJ2-3
TGTGCCAGCAGTGTACTAGCCTACGAGCAGTACTTC	CASSVLAYEQYF	-	12	-	TRBV28	TRBJ2-7
TGTGCCAGTACTCGGGACTTTTTTTATGGCTACACCTTC	CASTRDFFYGYTF	-	13	-	TRBV28	TRBJ1-2
TGTGCCAGCAGCTTTTTGGACAGCGAGGGGGGCTACACCTTC	CASSFLDSEGGYTF	-	14	-	TRBV7-9	TRBJ1-2
TGTGCCAGCAGCTTAAGTCCTAGCGGGGTTTACGAGCAGTACTTC	CASSLSPSGVYEQYF	TRBD2	15	-	TRBV11-2	TRBJ2-7
TGTGCCTGGAGTAAAAGCCCGACAGGGGGAGCTGGCTACACCTTC	CAWSKSPTGGAGYTF	TRBD1	15	-	TRBV30	TRBJ1-2
TGTGCCAGCAGCGGGACAGGGGCACACGAGCAGTACTTC	CASSGTGAHEQYF	TRBD1	13	-	TRBV7-8	TRBJ2-7
TGTGCCAGCTCTGCGAAACAGGGCGATCAGCCCCAGCATTTT	CASSAKQGDQPQHF	-	14	once	TRBV18	TRBJ1-5
TGCAGCGTTGTGACAGGGGAAGCTTTCTTT	CSVVTGEAFF	TRBD1	10	-	TRBV29-1	TRBJ1-1
TGTGCCAGCAGCGTGAGAGGGACCGGGGAGCTGTTTTTT	CASSVRGTGELFF	-	13	-	TRBV7-6	TRBJ2-2
TGTGCCAGTAGTATGGGAGTCTCTACCGCCACTGAAGCTTTCTTT	CASSMGVSTATEAFF	-	15	-	TRBV19	TRBJ1-1
TGTGCCAGCAGTTTTCGGGCTAGCGGGGGGAAAAACATTCAGTACTTC	CASSFRASGGKNIQYF	TRBD2	16	-	TRBV28	TRBJ2-4
TGTGCCGGATCCGGGACAGTAGGGAGTCAGCCCCAGCATTTT	CAGSGTVGSQPQHF	TRBD1	14	-	TRBV30	TRBJ1-5
TGTGCCAGCAGTTTCGGGGTTGCAAATACGCAGTATTTT	CASSFGVANTQYF	-	13	-	TRBV27	TRBJ2-3
TGTGCCAGCAGCCCTGCTAGCGGCTACACAGATACGCAGTATTTT	CASSPASGYTDTQYF	TRBD2	15	-	TRBV7-9	TRBJ2-3
TGTGCCAGCAGCTTGGAGCAGTTCGGGAACACTGAAGCTTTCTTT	CASSLEQFGNTEAFF	-	15	-	TRBV7-9	TRBJ1-1
TGTGCCAGCAGCCGGAGGACAGGGGGCATGAACACTGAAGCTTTCTTT	CASSRRTGGMNTEAFF	TRBD1	16	-	TRBV14	TRBJ1-1
TGTGCCAGCAGTTGGACAGCTTACACTGAAGCTTTCTTT	CASSWTAYTEAFF	-	13	-	TRBV12-3/TRBV12-4	TRBJ1-1
TGTGCCAGCAGTTACAGCTCAACAGGGGTACGGGAAGCTTTCTTT	CASSYSSTGVREAFF	TRBD1	15	-	TRBV6-5	TRBJ1-1
TGTGCCAGCAGTGGCGAGGAGGGAAGTGGCTACACCTTC	CASSGEEGSGYTF	-	13	-	TRBV6-4	TRBJ1-2
TGCAGCGCCCGAAGAGGGGGGGAGCTGTTTTTT	CSARRGGELFF	-	11	-	TRBV29-1	TRBJ2-2
TGTGCCAGCAGCGGGACAGGGGGCGTAGATACGCAGTATTTT	CASSGTGGVDTQYF	TRBD1	14	once	TRBV28	TRBJ2-3
TGTGCCAGCAGCGGAGTACAGGGGAAAGAGCAGTTCTTC	CASSGVQGKEQFF	TRBD1	13	-	TRBV9	TRBJ2-1
TGTGCCAGCGAGGAGACAGGGGGGTTCTATGGCTGCACCTTC	CASEETGGFYGCTF	TRBD1	14	once	TRBV6-5	TRBJ1-2
TGTGCCAGCCTAACAGGGGGCGGGGACTATGGCTACACCTTC	CASLTGGGDYGYTF	TRBD1	14	-	TRBV6-5	TRBJ1-2
TGTGCCAGCAGCTCCAGGGCCCACACAGATACGCAGTATTTT	CASSSRAHTDTQYF	-	14	once	TRBV7-2	TRBJ2-3
TGTGCCAGCAGCTCTCGGGCCTTAGGGGCTGTGACCCAGTACTTC	CASSSRALGAVTQYF	-	15	-	TRBV3-1/TRBV3-2	TRBJ2-5
TGTGCCAGCAGCGTAGTGGGAGACTCTGGAAACACCATATATTTT	CASSVVGDSGNTIYF	-	15	-	TRBV9	TRBJ1-3